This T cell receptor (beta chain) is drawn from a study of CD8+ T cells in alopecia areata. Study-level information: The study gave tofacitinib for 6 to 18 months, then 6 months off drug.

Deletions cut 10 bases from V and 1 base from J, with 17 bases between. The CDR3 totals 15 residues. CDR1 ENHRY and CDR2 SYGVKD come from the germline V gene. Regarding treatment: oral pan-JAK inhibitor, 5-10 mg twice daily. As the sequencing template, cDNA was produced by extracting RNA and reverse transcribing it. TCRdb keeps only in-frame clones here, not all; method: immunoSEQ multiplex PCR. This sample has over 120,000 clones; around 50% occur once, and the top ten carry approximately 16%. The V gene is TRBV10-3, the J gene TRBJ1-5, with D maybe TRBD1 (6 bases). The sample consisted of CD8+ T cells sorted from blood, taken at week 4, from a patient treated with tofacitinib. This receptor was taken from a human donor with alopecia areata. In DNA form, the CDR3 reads TGTGCCACCGATACAGGGTGGTCGAGCAATCAGCCCCAGCATTTT. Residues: CATDTGWSSNQPQHF.